The 20 T cell receptor beta chains in this list originate from one sample, sequenced in a study of OX40 agonist ivuxolimab in advanced cancers. Using immunoSEQ multiplex PCR, the repertoire was profiled, and TCRdb retains in-frame clones only, with some absent. The table records about 69,000 clones, roughly nine tenths of them present only once. The material was CD4+ or CD8+ T cells sorted from blood, obtained in a trial of the OX40 agonist ivuxolimab. The source is an adult with an advanced solid tumor such as melanoma, head and neck, liver or kidney cancer.

In nucleotides, the CDR3 is TGTGCCAGCAGCCAAGATGGGAGCGGGGGGACTGAAGCTTTCTTT. Its protein is CASSQDGSGGTEAFF. The chain recombines TRBV4-2 with TRBJ1-1; D perhaps matches TRBD1 (5 bases). The germline V and J ends were trimmed by 0 bases and 5 bases, with 13 bases remaining between them. Per the germline V gene, CDR1 is LGHNA and CDR2 is YNFKEQ. CDR3 size: 15 residues.

This sequence joins TRBV28 and TRBJ2-2; the D gene is possibly TRBD1 (6 bases). The length of the CDR3 is 15 residues. Germline CDR1 and CDR2: MDHEN and SYDVKM. Trimming pared 2 bases from V and 1 base from J, leaving 8 bases between. The CDR3 loop is CASSLAQGNTGELFF. The CDR3 DNA reads TGTGCCAGCAGTTTAGCACAGGGGAACACCGGGGAGCTGTTTTTT.

This clone has only one observation. This chain connects TRBV11-2 to TRBJ2-5; no definite D call. Germline V gives CDR1 SGHAT, CDR2 FQNNGV. This CDR3 has 14 residues. V lost 3 bases, J lost 5 bases, and 13 bases lay in between. This CDR3 reads CASSLTDPRETQYF. The DNA of the CDR3 is TGTGCCAGCAGCTTGACGGACCCACGGGAGACCCAGTACTTC.

V usage is TRBV5-5 and J usage is TRBJ2-2; D gene ambiguous. The CDR3 has 12 residues. Trimming shortened V by 3 bases and J by 6 bases, and 6 bases separated the two germline ends. In germline, CDR1 is SGHKS, CDR2 YYEKEE (reference sequence). The CDR3 protein is CASSWASGELFF. DNA of the CDR3: TGTGCCAGCAGCTGGGCTTCCGGGGAGCTGTTTTTT. Variable domain in full (rest from reference TRBV5-5 and TRBJ2-2): DAGVTQSPTHLIKTRGQQVTLRCSPISGHKSVSWYQQVLGQGPQFIFQYYEKEERGRGNFPDRFSARQFPNYSSELNVNALLLGDSALYLCASSWASGELFFGEGSRLTVL.

The chain is built from TRBV11-2 and TRBJ2-7; D gene uncertain. V was clipped by 4 bases and J by 2 bases, with 6 bases between them. Germline values: CDR1 SGHAT, CDR2 FQNNGV. This CDR3 is built from 12 residues. CDR3 bases: TGTGCCAGCAGCTCCTCTCCCTACGAGCAGTACTTC. Protein product: CASSSSPYEQYF.

This clone was detected once. The chain links TRBV11-2 to TRBJ1-1; D gene unclear. Germline V gene data show CDR1 as SGHAT and CDR2 as FQNNGV. Trimming took 3 bases from V and 4 from J, leaving 9 bases between them. The CDR3 has 13 residues. The CDR3 sequence is CASSLESGTEAFF. CDR3 nucleotides: TGTGCCAGCAGCTTGGAGAGTGGCACTGAAGCTTTCTTT.

To note about this clone: The same CDR3 is also encoded by other DNA sequences in this sample. The rearrangement links TRBV18 to TRBJ2-5; no clear D. V was clipped by 2 bases and J by 5 bases, with 9 bases between them. This CDR3 has 13 amino acids. Germline values: CDR1 KGHSH, CDR2 LQKENI. The DNA for the CDR3 is TGTGCCAGCTCACCATTGGGAAGGGAGACCCAGTACTTC. Its translation: CASSPLGRETQYF.

The chain employs TRBV10-1 and TRBJ2-7; perhaps TRBD2 as D (6 bases). This CDR3 spans 13 amino acids. V was shortened by 6 bases and J by 3 bases, with 12 bases between the two germline ends. Germline assignment: CDR1 WNHNN and CDR2 SYGVQD (reference sequence). The CDR3: CASRRDGGYEQYF. CDR3 coding DNA: TGCGCCAGCAGGCGGGACGGCGGCTACGAGCAGTACTTC.

The V call is TRBV5-4, the J call TRBJ2-2, with D perhaps assigned TRBD1 or TRBD2 (5 bases each). V lost 4 bases and J lost 2, with 15 bases in between. CDR1 SGHNT and CDR2 YYREEE come from the germline V gene (reference sequence). The CDR3 has 16 amino acids. The CDR3 DNA reads TGTGCCAGCAGCAGGGGACGGATAGACAACACCGGGGAGCTGTTTTTT. Amino acids: CASSRGRIDNTGELFF.

The chain has TRBV28 and TRBJ2-1, with D perhaps being TRBD1 or TRBD2 (5 bases each). Between the trimmed V and J ends, which lost 6 bases and 6 bases, there was a span of 15 bases. The CDR3 loop spans 14 amino acids. CDR1 and CDR2 from the germline V gene are MDHEN and SYDVKM. The DNA for the CDR3 is TGTGCCAGCAGGGTAGGGACGGGCCTCAATGAGCAGTTCTTC. Translating it yields CASRVGTGLNEQFF.

This rearrangement joins TRBV13 to TRBJ1-1; unclear D gene. V gave up 0 bases and J gave up 8 bases, with 7 bases separating them. Germline values: CDR1 PRHDT, CDR2 FYEKMQ (reference sequence). The CDR3 has 12 amino acids. DNA of the CDR3: TGTGCCAGCAGCTTAGGGAGGGAAGAAGCTTTCTTT. It codes for CASSLGREEAFF.

The chain links TRBV15 to TRBJ2-1, with a tentative D call TRBD1 (6 bases). V lost 2 bases and J lost 3, with 11 bases in between. Germline V gives CDR1 LNHNV, CDR2 YYDKDF (reference sequence). This CDR3 region has 15 residues. The CDR3 region has the DNA TGTGCCACCAGCAGAAAAGGACAGCACTACAATGAGCAGTTCTTC. This codes for CATSRKGQHYNEQFF.

The chain couples TRBV6-5 to TRBJ2-7; D unresolved. The CDR3 is 14 amino acids. CDR1 is MNHEY, CDR2 SVGAGI, per germline. The germline V and J ends were trimmed by 2 bases and 4 bases, with 12 bases remaining between them. This CDR3 reads CASSYPPSVYEQYF. The CDR3 DNA reads as TGTGCCAGCAGTTACCCCCCGTCGGTTTACGAGCAGTACTTC.

The genes are TRBV19 and TRBJ2-6; D may match TRBD1 or TRBD2 (5 bases each). Between the trimmed V and J ends, which lost 8 bases and 0 bases, there was a span of 8 bases. Germline V gene sequence: CDR1 LNHDA, CDR2 SQIVND (reference sequence). CDR3 size: 14 residues. The CDR3 is CASSGLSGANVLTF. CDR3 nucleotide sequence: TGTGCCAGTTCGGGGCTCTCTGGGGCCAACGTCCTGACTTTC.

The chain employs TRBV2 and TRBJ1-6, with D unclear. Germline CDR1 and CDR2: SNHLY and FYNNEI. The V and J ends lost 7 bases and 9 bases respectively, with 16 bases between them. CDR3 length equals 14 residues. The CDR3 nucleotides read TGTGCCAGCACCCTCGGGTCCCTAGGTTCACCCCTCCACTTT. As protein: CASTLGSLGSPLHF.

This sequence joins TRBV11-2 and TRBJ1-5, with a weak D call TRBD1 (5 bases). Trimming shortened V by 5 bases and J by 6 bases, and 17 bases separated the two germline ends. Germline assignment: CDR1 SGHAT and CDR2 FQNNGV. This CDR3 is 15 amino acids long. CDR3 residues: CASSLATGGGQPQHF. Written as DNA, the CDR3 is TGTGCCAGCAGCCTAGCCACAGGCGGGGGTCAGCCCCAGCATTTT. Supplemented by reference TRBV11-2 and TRBJ1-5, the full variable domain reads EAGVAQSPRYKIIEKRQSVAFWCNPISGHATLYWYQQILGQGPKLLIQFQNNGVVDDSQLPKDRFSAERLKGVDSTLKIQPAKLEDSAVYLCASSLATGGGQPQHFGDGTRLSIL.

The rearrangement joins TRBV7-2 to TRBJ1-1; no definite D call. The CDR3 loop spans 12 amino acids. Germline V gene sequence: CDR1 SGHTA, CDR2 FQGNSA. Trimming stripped 4 bases from V and 9 bases from J, with 12 bases between. The CDR3 loop is CASSSRNRKAFF. CDR3 sequence (DNA): TGTGCCAGCAGCTCCCGTAACAGAAAAGCTTTCTTT.

This clone came up once. The chain carries TRBV6-1 and TRBJ1-5, with D perhaps TRBD1 (5 bases). This CDR3 is built from 13 residues. Trimming removed 8 bases from V and 1 base from J, with 9 bases in between. Germline values: CDR1 MNHNS, CDR2 SASEGT. The CDR3 region is CASGGESNQPQHF. The DNA of the CDR3 is TGTGCCAGCGGGGGGGAGAGCAATCAGCCCCAGCATTTT.

The rearrangement uses TRBV30 and TRBJ2-5, with 8 bases matching TRBD1. Looked up from germline, CDR1 is GTSNPN and CDR2 is SVGIG (reference sequence). The CDR3 length is 15 residues. J was trimmed by 4 bases and V by 3 bases; bases with no gene match: 10. The CDR3 DNA is TGTGCCTGGAGCAACAAACAGGGGGGAGGAGAGACCCAGTACTTC. This gives the protein CAWSNKQGGGETQYF.

To note about this clone: Sequence at one end of the junction differs from germline and may be a read error. The chain links TRBV9 to TRBJ1-2; the D gene is possibly TRBD1 (5 bases). Germline CDR1 and CDR2: SGDLS and YYNGEE. This CDR3 is 14 amino acids long. CDR3 sequence: CASSLSAGRNGYTF. CDR3 DNA: TGCGCCAGCAGCTTATCCGCAGGGCGGAACGGCTACACCTTC.